These T cell receptor beta chains were read from a single sample in a study of blood T cell repertoires in COVID-19. Repertoires were generated with immunoSEQ multiplex PCR, while TCRdb's copy carries only in-frame clones and drops some. The sample has some 87,000 clones; about 78% are singletons. The sequenced sample was peripheral blood. All receptors derive from a human donor in a cohort sampled during active COVID-19. Both conserved end residues are part of each CDR3.

j_call v_call cdr3_aa
TRBJ2-1 TRBV10-3 CAISESMREGRHEQFF
TRBJ1-6 TRBV2 CASSGGGTGNSPLHF
TRBJ2-3 TRBV25-1 CASKGNGGSTDTQYF
TRBJ1-1 TRBV6-5 CASSYPGQGDTEAFF
TRBJ2-3 TRBV11-3 CASRLGTTDTQYF
TRBJ2-7 TRBV9 CASSVGTSGYEQYF
TRBJ2-3 TRBV3-1/TRBV3-2 CASGPSGMADTQYF
TRBJ2-1 TRBV4-3 CASSQDGVAGVDYNEQFF
TRBJ1-1 TRBV27 CASSSTGVLNTEAFF
TRBJ2-7 TRBV27 CASSWGGEQYF
TRBJ2-2 TRBV6-5 CASSLRRAGELFF
TRBJ2-1 TRBV6-2/TRBV6-3 CASSYLSGSAHYNEQFF
TRBJ1-1 TRBV2 CASPRVDTEAFF
TRBJ2-7 TRBV7-6 CASSSTGGHLYEQYF
TRBJ2-2 TRBV20-1 CSASQGLAAGELFF
TRBJ2-1 TRBV10-3 CAISGTSGSGNEQFF
TRBJ2-1 TRBV4-3 CASSQGSTAYNEQFF
TRBJ1-1 TRBV25-1 CASSRTGPLEAFF
TRBJ2-5 TRBV9 CASSRGQQETQYF
TRBJ2-4 TRBV12-3/TRBV12-4 CASSGSAKNIQYF
TRBJ2-5 TRBV6-5 CASSRDSYAQETQYF
TRBJ2-7 TRBV5-4 CASSWGAGGATYEQYF